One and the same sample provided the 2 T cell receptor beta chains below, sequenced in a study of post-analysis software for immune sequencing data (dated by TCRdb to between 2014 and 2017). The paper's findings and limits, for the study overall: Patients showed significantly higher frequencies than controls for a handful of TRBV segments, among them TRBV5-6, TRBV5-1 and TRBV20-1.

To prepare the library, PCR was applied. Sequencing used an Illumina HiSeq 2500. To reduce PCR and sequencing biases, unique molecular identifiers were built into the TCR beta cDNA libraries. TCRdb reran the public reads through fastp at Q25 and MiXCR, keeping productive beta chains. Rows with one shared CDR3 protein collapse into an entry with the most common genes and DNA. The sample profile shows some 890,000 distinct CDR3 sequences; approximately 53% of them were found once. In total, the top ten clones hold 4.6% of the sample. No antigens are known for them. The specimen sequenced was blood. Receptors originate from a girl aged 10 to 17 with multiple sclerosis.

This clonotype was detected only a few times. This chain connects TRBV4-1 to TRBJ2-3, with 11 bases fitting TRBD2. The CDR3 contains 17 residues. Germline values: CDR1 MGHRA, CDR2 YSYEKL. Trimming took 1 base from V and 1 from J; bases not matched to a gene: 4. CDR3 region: CASSQGAGLAGTDTQYF. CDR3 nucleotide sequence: TGCGCCAGCAGCCAAGGGGCGGGACTAGCGGGCACAGATACGCAGTATTTT.

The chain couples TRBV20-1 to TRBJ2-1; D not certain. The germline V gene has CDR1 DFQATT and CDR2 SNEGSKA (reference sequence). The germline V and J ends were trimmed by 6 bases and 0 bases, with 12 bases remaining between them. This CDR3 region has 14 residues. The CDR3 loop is CSAVRTSSYNEQFF. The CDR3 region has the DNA TGCAGTGCGGTCAGGACCAGCTCCTACAATGAGCAGTTCTTC.